This note documents a single T cell receptor (beta chain) sequence. The antigen is undetermined. The source of the sample is a study of T cell responses to AZD1222 COVID-19 vaccine. The repertoire was sequenced with immunoSEQ multiplex PCR; TCRdb's copy has only in-frame clones and lacks some. The sample comprises approximately 170,000 clones, around 90% of which are singletons, and approximately 4.8% rests with the top ten. The CDR3 is made up of 11 amino acids. V lost 6 bases and J lost 0, with 2 bases in between. Per the germline V gene, CDR1 is MNHEY and CDR2 is SVGAGI. Findings and limits, study-wide: Just a handful of people given AZD1222 tested seropositive at baseline.

Sample: peripheral blood, taken on day 0 of AZD1222 vaccination. This sequence originates from an adult in good health. The rearrangement links TRBV6-5 to TRBJ1-1; D unresolved. CDR3 in amino acids: CASRMNTEAFF. CDR3 nucleotides: TGTGCCAGCAGGATGAACACTGAAGCTTTCTTT.